Listed below are T cell receptor beta chains from one sample, sequenced in a study of cytomegalovirus exposure and HLA in healthy donors. The data were produced by immunoSEQ multiplex PCR, yet TCRdb's version contains in-frame clones alone and is incomplete. The sample has about 55,000 clones, 60% to 80% seen once. Sequenced material: PBMCs. All receptors come from a female donor in good health and CMV-seronegative. Both conserved end residues are part of each CDR3. Fields, in order: J gene, V gene, clone size, CDR3 protein. The size field is filled for only some rows; it gives once, few, many or a size class.

J gene: TRBJ2-3
V gene: TRBV4-3
clone size: NA
CDR3 protein: CASSQDGRGSGIDTQYF

J gene: TRBJ1-5
V gene: TRBV9
clone size: NA
CDR3 protein: CASSVGFRPPSQPQHF

J gene: TRBJ1-4
V gene: TRBV2
clone size: few
CDR3 protein: CASSEEGLDEKLFF

J gene: TRBJ2-2
V gene: TRBV4-3
clone size: NA
CDR3 protein: CASSQDGAPMTGELFF

J gene: TRBJ2-3
V gene: TRBV2
clone size: NA
CDR3 protein: CASSRLAYSTDTQYF

J gene: TRBJ1-4
V gene: TRBV19
clone size: NA
CDR3 protein: CASSITPREGLFF

J gene: TRBJ1-5
V gene: TRBV4-3
clone size: few
CDR3 protein: CASSRHQGNQPQHF

J gene: TRBJ1-1
V gene: TRBV27
clone size: few
CDR3 protein: CASSSIDRENTEAFF

J gene: TRBJ1-2
V gene: TRBV30
clone size: NA
CDR3 protein: CACRGFWTVLLDYGYTF

J gene: TRBJ1-1
V gene: TRBV30
clone size: NA
CDR3 protein: CAWTTGTANTEAFF

J gene: TRBJ2-3
V gene: TRBV7-8
clone size: few
CDR3 protein: CASSLVVADTQYF

J gene: TRBJ2-1
V gene: TRBV28
clone size: NA
CDR3 protein: CASSRIASYNEQFF

J gene: TRBJ1-2
V gene: TRBV9
clone size: NA
CDR3 protein: CASSSGRFGYTF

J gene: TRBJ1-2
V gene: TRBV11-2
clone size: NA
CDR3 protein: CASSPTDGGYGYTF

J gene: TRBJ2-7
V gene: TRBV30
clone size: NA
CDR3 protein: CAWHAGGTIGSYEQYF

J gene: TRBJ2-2
V gene: TRBV15
clone size: once
CDR3 protein: CATSRGRTGMNTGELFF

J gene: TRBJ1-1
V gene: TRBV6-1
clone size: once
CDR3 protein: CASSEALGPEAFF

J gene: TRBJ2-7
V gene: TRBV21-1
clone size: NA
CDR3 protein: CASSNPGTSGRESYEQYF